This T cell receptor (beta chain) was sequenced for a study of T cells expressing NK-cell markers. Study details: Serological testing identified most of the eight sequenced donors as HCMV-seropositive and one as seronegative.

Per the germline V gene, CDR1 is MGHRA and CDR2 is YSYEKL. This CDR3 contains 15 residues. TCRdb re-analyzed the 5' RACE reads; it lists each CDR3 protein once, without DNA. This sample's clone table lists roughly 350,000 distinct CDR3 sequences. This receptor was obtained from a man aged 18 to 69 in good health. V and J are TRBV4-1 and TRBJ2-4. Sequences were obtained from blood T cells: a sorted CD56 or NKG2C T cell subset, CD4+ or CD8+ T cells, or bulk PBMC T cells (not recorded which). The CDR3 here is CASSLAALAKNIQYF.